This T cell receptor (beta chain) came from a study of blood T cell repertoires in COVID-19. Across the whole study: Researchers got acute and convalescent COVID-19 samples from the United States, Italy and Spain. PBMCs, B-cell-depleted T cells, or T cells were the source of the cDNA or gDNA that made up the material.

In the authors' methods: Amplification of reference gene primers provided the estimated nucleated cell counts. Here immunoSEQ multiplex PCR was the method, and the copy in TCRdb shows in-frame clones only, minus some. V and J calls and clone size come straight from that table; D and trimming were deduced from the DNA. Of around 170,000 clones in the sample, about 88% were seen once. Germline V gene sequence: CDR1 LGHNA, CDR2 YNFKEQ. The CDR3 runs to 16 residues. The V gene end was trimmed by 4 bases and the J gene end by 2 bases; junction bases not matched to a gene: 10. This rearrangement joins TRBV4-2 to TRBJ1-2; TRBD1 agrees at 7 bases. Sequenced sample: peripheral blood. This receptor was taken from a man aged 18 to 35 who had recovered from COVID-19. Here the CDR3 reads CASSPRAGGGNYGYTF. CDR3 in DNA: TGTGCCAGCAGCCCCCGGGCAGGGGGTGGAAACTATGGCTACACCTTC.